The 27 T cell receptor beta chains below come from one sample, sequenced in a study of cytomegalovirus exposure and HLA in healthy donors. The primer mix had 60 Vbeta and 13 Jbeta primers. Libraries were prepared by immunoSEQ multiplex PCR; TCRdb keeps only in-frame clonotypes and omits some of them. The table has just under 250,000 clones, 82% seen once; the top ten hold 5% to 6%. Sequencing input: PBMCs. The origin of the receptors is a woman aged 40 to 50 in good health and CMV-seropositive.

The chain links TRBV30 to TRBJ1-2, with D hard to call. In germline, CDR1 is GTSNPN, CDR2 SVGIG (reference sequence). Between the trimmed V and J ends, which lost 0 bases and 0 bases, there was a span of 8 bases. The CDR3 length is 14 residues. CDR3 in DNA: TGTGCCTGGAGTGTATCCCCGGCTAACTATGGCTACACCTTC. Its protein product is CAWSVSPANYGYTF.

V and J are TRBV6-5 and TRBJ1-2; D perhaps matches TRBD1 (6 bases). The CDR3 covers 15 residues. The germline V gene has CDR1 MNHEY and CDR2 SVGAGI. V shed 7 bases and J shed 7 bases, with 22 bases lying between them. The CDR3 bases are TGTGCCAGCAAACGTTCGGGGCTCCAGGGGAGTGGCTACACCTTC. Residues: CASKRSGLQGSGYTF.

The rearrangement uses TRBV5-1 and TRBJ2-6; D might be TRBD2 (6 bases). The length of the CDR3 is 14 residues. The germline V gene encodes CDR1 SGHRS and CDR2 YFSETQ. The V end was cut by 7 bases, the J end by 2 bases, with 10 bases between. This CDR3 is CASREQAGANVLTF. The CDR3 DNA reads as TGCGCCAGCCGGGAGCAGGCTGGGGCCAACGTCCTGACTTTC. Filled out from reference TRBV5-1 and TRBJ2-6, the complete variable domain reads KAGVTQTPRYLIKTRGQQVTLSCSPISGHRSVSWYQQTPGQGLQFLFEYFSETQRNKGNFPGRFSGRQFSNSRSEMNVSTLELGDSALYLCASREQAGANVLTFGAGSRLTVL.

This clone appeared a few times. The rearrangement joins TRBV6-6 to TRBJ2-6, with D perhaps matching TRBD2 (6 bases). Deletions cut 7 bases from V and 4 bases from J, with 14 bases between. Per the germline V gene, CDR1 is MNHNY and CDR2 is SVGAGI (reference sequence). The CDR3 totals 15 residues. This CDR3 reads CASTRRESGANVLTF. As DNA, the CDR3 is TGTGCCAGCACCCGCCGGGAGTCGGGGGCCAACGTCCTGACTTTC.

The chain joins TRBV30 to TRBJ2-2; weak D call: TRBD2 (6 bases). This CDR3 is built from 15 residues. The germline gives CDR1 GTSNPN, CDR2 SVGIG (reference sequence). The germline V and J ends were trimmed by 0 bases and 8 bases, with 16 bases remaining between them. The CDR3, as DNA: TGTGCCTGGAGTGTACTATCCCTAGCGAGTGGGGAGCTGTTTTTT. Its protein is CAWSVLSLASGELFF. The full variable domain, rest sourced from reference TRBV30 and TRBJ2-2, is SQTIHQWPATLVQPVGSPLSLECTVEGTSNPNLYWYRQAAGRGLQLLFYSVGIGQISSEVPQNLSASRPQDRQFILSSKKLLLSDSGFYLCAWSVLSLASGELFFGEGSRLTVL.

This rearrangement joins TRBV28 to TRBJ2-6, with a possible D match to TRBD1 (6 bases). Looked up from germline, CDR1 is MDHEN and CDR2 is SYDVKM. The CDR3 contains 15 residues. V lost 6 bases and J 4 bases, leaving 13 bases between the germline ends. The CDR3 protein is CASRTYRAGANVLTF. The CDR3, as DNA: TGTGCCAGCAGGACGTACAGGGCCGGGGCCAACGTCCTGACTTTC.

This chain connects TRBV6-1 to TRBJ2-7, with D unresolved. Trimming took 4 bases from V and 4 from J, leaving 17 bases between them. The CDR3 runs to 15 residues. In germline, CDR1 is MNHNS, CDR2 SASEGT. The CDR3 coding sequence is TGTGCCAGCAGTGCGGTGACAACTGCCTTGTACGAGCAGTACTTC. This gives the protein CASSAVTTALYEQYF.

V is TRBV2 and J is TRBJ2-7; D gene ambiguous. Germline CDR1 reads SNHLY; CDR2 reads FYNNEI. The CDR3 runs 11 residues. The V end lost 6 bases, the J end lost 0 bases, and 3 bases lay between the germline ends. CDR3 bases: TGTGCCAGCAGGTACTCCTACGAGCAGTACTTC. Translated, it gives CASRYSYEQYF.

The genes are TRBV10-2 and TRBJ2-1; maybe TRBD1 (5 bases). V gave up 6 bases and J gave up 6 bases, with 18 bases separating them. Germline V CDR1 and CDR2: WSHSY, SAAADI. The CDR3 runs 15 residues. The CDR3 reads CASRLGLNPCNEQFF. For the CDR3, the DNA is TGCGCCAGCAGATTGGGGCTGAATCCCTGCAATGAGCAGTTCTTC.

V and J are TRBV30 and TRBJ2-7, with 7 positions matching TRBD1. After removal of 2 bases from V and 9 bases from J, the junction contained 10 bases not matched to a gene. Germline CDR1 GTSNPN, CDR2 SVGIG (reference sequence). CDR3 length: 13 amino acids. CDR3 DNA sequence: TGTGCCTGGAGTTCCGGGACAGCTACGATGCAGTACTTC. This gives the protein CAWSSGTATMQYF.

The count of this clone is one. The V and J genes are TRBV27 and TRBJ2-1; TRBD2 agrees at 13 bases. The CDR3 runs 15 residues. Germline V gives CDR1 MNHEY, CDR2 SMNVEV (reference sequence). V was pared by 6 bases and J by 9 bases, with 8 bases of the junction left unmatched. The CDR3 DNA follows: TGTGCCAGCAGCCGTGGGACTAGCGGGAAGGTTGAGCAGTTCTTC. It encodes CASSRGTSGKVEQFF.

This chain uses TRBV10-3 with TRBJ1-3, with no clear D. The length of the CDR3 is 14 residues. Deletions cut 6 bases from V and 1 base from J, with 10 bases between. Germline assignment: CDR1 ENHRY and CDR2 SYGVKD. The CDR3: CAISPVSSGNTIYF. The CDR3 DNA is TGTGCCATCAGCCCCGTATCGTCTGGAAACACCATATATTTT.

The CDR3 spells CASSLMGPAGGTDTQYF. CDR3 nucleotide sequence: TGTGCCAGCAGCTTAATGGGCCCCGCGGGGGGCACAGATACGCAGTATTTT. The chain uses TRBV7-3 and TRBJ2-3, with 7 bases aligning to TRBD2. The germline V gene has CDR1 SGHTA and CDR2 FQGTGA. Losses at the gene ends were 1 base for V and 1 base for J; bases not matched to a gene: 8. The CDR3 runs to 17 residues.

This CDR3 is CAARDSLSYEQYF. The DNA for the CDR3 is TGTGCCGCACGGGACAGTCTCTCCTACGAGCAGTACTTC. The chain links TRBV19 to TRBJ2-7, with 7 bases matching TRBD1. This CDR3 has 13 residues. V gave up 11 bases and J gave up 0 bases; unmatched junction bases: 7. The germline V gene encodes CDR1 LNHDA and CDR2 SQIVND (reference sequence).

The CDR3 DNA reads TGCAGCGTTCAAGGAAGGGGGAATGAAAAACTGTTTTTT. Amino acids: CSVQGRGNEKLFF. The rearrangement links TRBV29-1 to TRBJ1-4; perhaps TRBD1 as D (6 bases). V was trimmed by 5 bases and J by 5 bases, leaving 12 bases between them. Looked up from germline, CDR1 is SQVTM and CDR2 is ANQGSEA. The CDR3 sequence is 13 residues long.

This clone was counted only a few times. The V gene is TRBV5-8, the J gene TRBJ1-1; unclear D gene. Germline loops: CDR1 SGHTS, CDR2 YDEGEE. The V and J ends lost 3 bases and 4 bases respectively, with 16 bases between them. CDR3 length: 15 residues. Here the CDR3 reads CASSSTDPGSTEAFF. For the CDR3, the DNA is TGTGCCAGCAGCTCGACTGACCCGGGGAGCACTGAAGCTTTCTTT.

V usage is TRBV6-1 and J usage is TRBJ2-5, with 13 bases that match TRBD2. The end of the DNA is better explained by TRBJ2-7, so the J call may be wrong. This CDR3 has 17 amino acids. CDR1 and CDR2 (germline): MNHNS, SASEGT. DNA of the CDR3: TGTGCCAGCAGTGATGGACTAGCGGGAGTAATCTACTACGAGCAGTACTTC. Encoded protein: CASSDGLAGVIYYEQYF.

The genes are TRBV5-4 and TRBJ2-1; D gene ambiguous. Trimming removed 7 bases at V and 6 bases at J, with 14 bases between. The CDR3 is 13 amino acids. Germline lookup yields CDR1 SGHNT and CDR2 YYREEE (reference sequence). For the CDR3, the DNA is TGTGCCAGCGGCCCTCCAATACCCAATGAGCAGTTCTTC. It codes for CASGPPIPNEQFF.

This clone was counted a few times. The chain recombines TRBV6-4 with TRBJ1-5, with D hard to call. Germline V gives CDR1 MRHNA, CDR2 SNTAGT. The CDR3 spans 15 residues. V was pared by 4 bases and J by 3 bases, with 13 bases between. CDR3 sequence reads: CASSVSDLDNQPQHF. CDR3 in DNA: TGTGCCAGCAGTGTCTCGGACTTAGACAATCAGCCCCAGCATTTT.

To note about this clone: This sample includes further DNA sequences coding for the same CDR3. This sequence joins TRBV2 and TRBJ2-7, with 8 bases fitting TRBD1. CDR1 is SNHLY, CDR2 FYNNEI, per germline. The CDR3 totals 18 residues. Trimming removed 0 bases from V and 2 bases from J; junction bases left unmatched: 12. For the CDR3, the DNA is TGTGCCAGCAGTGAAGCGGAAATGTGGACAGGGTCTACCTACGAGCAGTACTTC. This translates into CASSEAEMWTGSTYEQYF.

This chain joins TRBV30 and TRBJ2-5; TRBD2 aligns across 10 bases. This CDR3 contains 14 residues. The trim removed 2 bases at V and 8 bases at J, leaving 8 bases unmatched. CDR1 and CDR2 (germline): GTSNPN, SVGIG (reference sequence). The CDR3 region is CAWSIGSGGGTQYF. Written as DNA, the CDR3 is TGTGCCTGGAGTATTGGGAGCGGGGGGGGCACCCAGTACTTC.

V is TRBV11-2 and J is TRBJ1-2, with D uncertain. V dropped 5 bases and J dropped 2 bases, with 12 bases sitting between them. Germline CDR1 and CDR2: SGHAT and FQNNGV. The CDR3 extends over 14 amino acids. The CDR3 region has the DNA TGTGCCAGCAGCCTGGTGCGCGTCAACTATGGCTACACCTTC. This translates into CASSLVRVNYGYTF.

The V call is TRBV2, the J call TRBJ2-1; 12 nucleotides agree with TRBD2. Germline V gene sequence: CDR1 SNHLY, CDR2 FYNNEI. Trimming cost V 6 bases and J 6 bases; bases outside gene matches: 12. CDR3 size: 17 residues. CDR3 in DNA: TGTGCCAGCAGGATACCCCTAGCGGGAGGGCCAATCAATGAGCAGTTCTTC. Protein sequence: CASRIPLAGGPINEQFF.

As DNA, the CDR3 is TGTGCCAGCAGCTTCCAGACAGGGATGAACACTGAAGCTTTCTTT. Translating gives CASSFQTGMNTEAFF. This chain uses TRBV5-4 with TRBJ1-1, with 7 bases matching TRBD1. V lost 2 bases, J lost 0 bases, and 4 bases stayed unmatched. The V gene's germline CDR1 is SGHNT and CDR2 YYREEE (reference sequence). The CDR3 has 15 residues.

The rearrangement links TRBV9 to TRBJ1-4; no clear D. The germline V gene encodes CDR1 SGDLS and CDR2 YYNGEE. This CDR3 comprises 14 residues. V lost 3 bases and J lost 0, with 6 bases in between. CDR3 DNA: TGTGCCAGCAGCGGAGGGACAACTAATGAAAAACTGTTTTTT. Protein sequence: CASSGGTTNEKLFF.

The chain recombines TRBV6-5 with TRBJ2-5, with 9 bases aligning to TRBD2. Germline CDR1 MNHEY, CDR2 SVGAGI. The CDR3 consists of 13 residues. The V and J ends lost 7 bases and 4 bases, in that order; junction bases with no gene match: 4. The CDR3 region has the DNA TGTGCCAGCACCATTAGCGGGGGAGAGACCCAGTACTTC. It codes for CASTISGGETQYF.

The chain couples TRBV30 to TRBJ1-2; D perhaps matches TRBD1 (5 bases). This CDR3 region has 13 residues. The germline V gene encodes CDR1 GTSNPN and CDR2 SVGIG (reference sequence). V lost 1 base and J lost 4, with 10 bases in between. CDR3 loop: CAWSGGEAYGYTF. The CDR3 DNA is TGTGCCTGGAGTGGGGGGGAGGCCTATGGCTACACCTTC.